This T cell receptor (beta chain) emerged from a study of cytomegalovirus exposure and HLA in healthy donors. V was pared by 1 base and J by 7 bases, with 13 bases between. The CDR3 is 15 amino acids. Germline V gene sequence: CDR1 SGHVS, CDR2 FNYEAQ. Though probably carrying unrecorded immune exposures, donors were nominally healthy at sampling. The PCR made use of 60 Vbeta and 13 Jbeta primers. TCRdb's copy holds only in-frame clones and misses some; the assay was immunoSEQ multiplex PCR. This sample yields 140,000 to 150,000 clones, of which roughly 80% are seen a single time; approximately 6.3% belongs to the top ten.

V gene TRBV7-6 combines with J gene TRBJ2-2, with D possibly being TRBD2 (5 bases). Sequenced input: PBMCs. The sequence was obtained from a woman in her 40s in good health and CMV-seropositive. CDR3 in DNA: TGTGCCAGCAGCTTAGTCTCGGGGATCGGCGGGGAGCTGTTTTTT. Translation gives CASSLVSGIGGELFF.